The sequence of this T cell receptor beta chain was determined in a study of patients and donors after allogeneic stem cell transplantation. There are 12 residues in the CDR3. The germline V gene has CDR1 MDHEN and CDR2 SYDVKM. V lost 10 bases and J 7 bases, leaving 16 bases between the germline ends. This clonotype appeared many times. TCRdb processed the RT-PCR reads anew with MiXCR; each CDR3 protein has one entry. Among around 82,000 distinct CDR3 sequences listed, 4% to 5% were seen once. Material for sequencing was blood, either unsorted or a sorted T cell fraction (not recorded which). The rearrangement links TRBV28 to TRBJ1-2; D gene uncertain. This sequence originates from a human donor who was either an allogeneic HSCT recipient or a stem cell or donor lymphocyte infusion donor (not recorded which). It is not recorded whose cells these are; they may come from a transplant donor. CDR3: CATEHIAGGYTF. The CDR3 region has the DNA TGTGCCACCGAGCATATAGCGGGTGGCTACACCTTC.